This passage covers 14 T cell receptor beta chains from one sample sequenced in a study of blood T cell repertoires in COVID-19. Data came from immunoSEQ multiplex PCR; TCRdb stores just in-frame clones and leaves some out. Of over 200,000 clones listed, around 80% are singletons. What was sequenced was peripheral blood. The source of these receptors is an elderly man with acute or convalescent COVID-19.

This clone was recorded a few times. The same CDR3 can be traced to other DNA sequences in this sample. The chain joins TRBV5-1 to TRBJ1-1; D gene ambiguous. CDR3 length equals 15 residues. V was shortened by 0 bases and J by 1 base, with 10 bases between the two germline ends. CDR1 and CDR2 (germline): SGHRS, YFSETQ. This CDR3 is CASSLGLEGNTEAFF. The CDR3 bases are TGCGCCAGCAGCTTGGGTCTGGAGGGGAACACTGAAGCTTTCTTT.

V is TRBV4-1 and J is TRBJ2-7, with 8 bases fitting TRBD1. CDR1 and CDR2 (germline): MGHRA, YSYEKL. The CDR3 contains 20 residues. With V trimmed by 2 bases and J by 2 bases, 20 bases remained unmatched. The DNA of the CDR3 is TGCGCCAGCAGCCAACTCAGGGGACAGGTTGGTACCGGGCGTACCTACGAGCAGTACTTC. Residues: CASSQLRGQVGTGRTYEQYF.

V and J are TRBV9 and TRBJ1-2; possible D gene TRBD1, 6 bases. V was shortened by 1 base and J by 8 bases, with 12 bases between the two germline ends. The germline gives CDR1 SGDLS, CDR2 YYNGEE. The CDR3 has 13 residues. The CDR3 DNA follows: TGTGCCAGCAGCGTAACAGGGAATTACGGCTACACCTTC. It encodes CASSVTGNYGYTF.

The chain links TRBV7-9 to TRBJ2-5; D may be TRBD1 (5 bases). The CDR3 totals 13 residues. The V gene's germline CDR1 is SEHNR and CDR2 FQNEAQ (reference sequence). Trimming shortened V by 2 bases and J by 5 bases, and 9 bases separated the two germline ends. CDR3 nucleotide sequence: TGTGCCAGCAGCTTAAGGGGCCGGGAGACCCAGTACTTC. Translation gives CASSLRGRETQYF.

The chain uses TRBV18 and TRBJ2-2, with D perhaps TRBD2 (7 bases). This CDR3 has 16 residues. From germline, CDR1 is KGHSH and CDR2 LQKENI. The V and J ends lost 6 bases and 6 bases respectively, with 20 bases between them. The CDR3 coding sequence is TGTGCCAGCTCCCAAACTCCGGGGGGCCGCGCCGGGGAGCTGTTTTTT. Translated: CASSQTPGGRAGELFF.

The chain is built from TRBV2 and TRBJ2-3; 8 bases align to TRBD2. Germline-derived CDR1 and CDR2 are SNHLY and FYNNEI. Trimming took 7 bases from V and 5 from J; bases not matched to a gene: 2. The CDR3 runs to 12 residues. The CDR3 DNA follows: TGTGCCAGCAACGGGGGGGTAGATACGCAGTATTTT. Amino acid sequence: CASNGGVDTQYF.

The rearrangement links TRBV3-1 (or the pseudogene TRBV3-2) to TRBJ2-1, with 9 bases that match TRBD2. In germline, CDR1 is LGHDT, CDR2 YNNKEL (reference sequence). V dropped 4 bases and J dropped 6; count of bases not matched to a gene: 1. The CDR3 has 13 amino acids. DNA for the CDR3: TGTGCCAGCAGCCTGACTAGCGGCAATGAGCAGTTCTTC. The encoded protein is CASSLTSGNEQFF.

CDR3 protein: CASSPGQGAILDTEAFF. The CDR3 DNA reads TGCGCCAGCAGCCCGGGACAGGGGGCCATCTTAGACACTGAAGCTTTCTTT. The rearrangement uses TRBV5-1 and TRBJ1-1; 12 positions match TRBD1. V trimming: 4 bases; J trimming: 3 bases; junction bases outside the gene matches: 10. Germline V gene lookup returns CDR1 SGHRS and CDR2 YFSETQ. The CDR3 runs 17 residues.

The chain recombines TRBV20-1 with TRBJ2-1; a possible D gene is TRBD2 (7 bases). V lost 3 bases, J lost 0 bases, and 12 bases lay in between. CDR3 size: 15 residues. In germline, CDR1 is DFQATT, CDR2 SNEGSKA (reference sequence). The CDR3 coding sequence is TGCAGTGCTAGTCCCGGGGGGCACTCCTACAATGAGCAGTTCTTC. This translates into CSASPGGHSYNEQFF.

This clone was found once. This rearrangement joins TRBV19 to TRBJ2-2; 8 positions agree with TRBD2. V was clipped by 3 bases and J by 4 bases; unmatched bases: 7. The germline V gene encodes CDR1 LNHDA and CDR2 SQIVND (reference sequence). CDR3 length: 16 amino acids. The CDR3 DNA sequence: TGTGCCAGTAGTATGGTTAGCGGGGCGTTCACCGGGGAGCTGTTTTTT. Amino acids: CASSMVSGAFTGELFF.

The chain links TRBV7-8 to TRBJ2-7; 15 positions match TRBD2. This CDR3 contains 17 residues. V was clipped by 2 bases and J by 0 bases; unmatched bases: 2. Germline V CDR1 and CDR2: SGHVS, FQNEAQ. The CDR3 DNA follows: TGTGCCAGCAGCTTAATGGGACTAGCGGGAGGCTCCTACGAGCAGTACTTC. As protein: CASSLMGLAGGSYEQYF.

This clone was seen a few times. J is TRBJ1-2 and V is TRBV28; TRBD1 agrees at 7 bases. The V segment lost 2 bases and the J segment 4 bases; nucleotides outside the gene matches: 7. Germline V gene lookup returns CDR1 MDHEN and CDR2 SYDVKM. This CDR3 has 15 amino acids. The CDR3 sequence is CASSLPNWDSYGYTF. CDR3 DNA sequence: TGTGCCAGCAGTTTACCCAATTGGGACAGCTATGGCTACACCTTC.

There are a few counts of this clone. This chain connects TRBV19 to TRBJ2-1, with a possible D match to TRBD2 (6 bases). The germline gives CDR1 LNHDA, CDR2 SQIVND (reference sequence). CDR3 length: 15 amino acids. Trimming pared 7 bases from V and 4 bases from J, leaving 17 bases between. The CDR3 bases are TGTGCCAGTAAATCCGGGACTGGAGGGTACAATGAGCAGTTCTTC. Its protein is CASKSGTGGYNEQFF. Full variable domain (missing parts from reference TRBV19 and TRBJ2-1): DGGITQSPKYLFRKEGQNVTLSCEQNLNHDAMYWYRQDPGQGLRLIYYSQIVNDFQKGDIAEGYSVSREKKESFPLTVTSAQKNPTAFYLCASKSGTGGYNEQFFGPGTRLTVL.

V usage is TRBV7-2 and J usage is TRBJ2-7, with 11 bases aligning to TRBD2. V lost 5 bases and J lost 2; bases outside the gene matches: 5. The germline V gene has CDR1 SGHTA and CDR2 FQGNSA. The CDR3 loop spans 15 amino acids. The CDR3, as DNA: TGTGCCAGCAGCGCGGGACTAGCGGACCCCTACGAGCAGTACTTC. It codes for CASSAGLADPYEQYF.